The T cell receptor beta chain described here comes from a study of T cell responses to AZD1222 COVID-19 vaccine. Sequenced by immunoSEQ multiplex PCR; TCRdb stores in-frame clones only, minus some. The sample comprises just under 150,000 clones, around nine tenths of which are singletons, and roughly 1.7% rests with the top ten. CDR3 length: 16 residues. V trimming: 4 bases; J trimming: 2 bases; junction bases outside the gene matches: 7. The germline V gene encodes CDR1 ENHRY and CDR2 SYGVKD. The TCR comes from an adult who received the AZD1222 COVID-19 vaccine. The specimen was peripheral blood, collected 28 days after the second AZD1222 dose. V usage is TRBV10-3 and J usage is TRBJ1-1; 10 bases match TRBD1. CDR3 protein: CAISGRDRGTNTEAFF. The CDR3 region has the DNA TGTGCCATCAGTGGCCGGGACAGGGGCACTAACACTGAAGCTTTCTTT.